This T cell receptor (beta chain) was recorded in a study of CD8+CD57+ T cells in acquired aplastic anemia (dated by TCRdb to 2017 to 2018). As for the study more broadly: DNA extracted from sorted CD4+ and CD8+ cells had a mean of 3.2 ug, with a range of about 0.2 to 30 ug. CD8+CD57+ expansion was defined as a frequency above the mean frequency observed in healthy subjects.

Regarding this clonotype: Its antigen remains undetermined. Within one base of it there is no much larger clone, and no base qualities were kept.

Expansion of CD8+CD57+ cells had been shown by flow cytometry in the patients chosen for sequencing. Severe acquired aplastic anemia was diagnosed in all patients according to International Study of Aplastic Anemia and Agranulocytosis and Camitta criteria. No patient had received any therapy when blood was sampled. The study deep-sequenced TCR repertoires of sorted CD4+ and CD8+ blood T cells from severe aplastic anemia patients and healthy subjects. In the USA, patient enrollment took place under clinicaltrials.gov protocols 00001620, 01623167, 00001397, 00071045, 00081523 and 00961064. Ficoll-Paque density gradient centrifugation was used to isolate peripheral blood mononuclear cells. Before DNA extraction, CD4+ and CD8+ T cells were sorted with FACS or magnetic beads. The cysteine opens and the phenylalanine closes a CDR3 of 13 amino acids. The entry retains the CDR3 DNA only, 39 bases that are in frame from base 1. CDR1 DFQATT and CDR2 SNEGSKA were looked up in the germline V gene (reference sequence). After removal of 7 bases from V and 4 bases from J, the junction retains 7 bases not matched to a gene.

Study-level results and caveats: Between patients and healthy controls, no significant difference in CD8+ Simpson's diversity was found (P=0.060). Roughly 30 CD8+ CDR3 sequences were shared between patients and controls but appeared highly expressed in patients and within their immunodominant clones.

Genomic DNA was used as template for profiling of TCR beta VDJ combinations and CDR3 sequences. An Illumina HiSeq 2000 was used for TCR repertoire sequencing. Turning to the authors' computational methods: Repertoire assessment relied on Simpson's diversity index, CDR3 size and DJ length profiles, and TRBV/TRBJ rearrangement plots. The most abundant DNA sequence in the deep sequencing data was defined as the immunodominant clone. CDR3 amino acid sequences were screened for sharing across subjects and compared with published repertoires and the VDJdb database. TCRdb cleaned the public reads at Q25 with fastp, built clones with MiXCR and kept in-frame beta chains. Rows with a matching CDR3 protein are joined into one entry that keeps the most common DNA and genes. The V and J calls reflect TCRdb's pipeline rather than the authors' work. Here the sample has roughly 240,000 distinct CDR3 sequences; around 46% occur a single time. The ten largest clones add up to about 8.3% of the sample.

The TCR comes from a human donor with aplastic anemia. This chain is built from TRBV20-1 and TRBJ2-7, with 10 middle bases fitting TRBD2. Sequenced: sorted CD4+, CD8+, or CD8+CD57+ T cells (not recorded which) from PBMCs. The DNA sequence follows: TGCAGTGAACGGCTAGCGGGAGCTTACGAGCAGTACTTC. Its protein reads: CSERLAGAYEQYF.